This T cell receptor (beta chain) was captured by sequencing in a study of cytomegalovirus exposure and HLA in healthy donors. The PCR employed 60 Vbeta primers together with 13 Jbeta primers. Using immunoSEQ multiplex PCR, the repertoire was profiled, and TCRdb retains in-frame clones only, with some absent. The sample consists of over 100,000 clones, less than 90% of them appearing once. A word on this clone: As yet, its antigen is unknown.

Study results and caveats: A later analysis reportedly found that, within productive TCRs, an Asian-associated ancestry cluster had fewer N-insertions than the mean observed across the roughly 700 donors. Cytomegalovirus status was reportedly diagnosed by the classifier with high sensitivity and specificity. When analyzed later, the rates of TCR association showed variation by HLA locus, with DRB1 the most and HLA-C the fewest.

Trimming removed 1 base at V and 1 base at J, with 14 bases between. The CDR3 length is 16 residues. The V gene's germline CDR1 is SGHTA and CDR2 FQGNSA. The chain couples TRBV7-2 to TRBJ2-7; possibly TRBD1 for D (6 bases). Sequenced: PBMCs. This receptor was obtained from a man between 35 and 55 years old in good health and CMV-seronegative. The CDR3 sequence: CASSLVAHGQSYEQYF. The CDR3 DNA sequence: TGTGCCAGCAGCTTAGTAGCCCATGGACAGTCCTACGAGCAGTACTTC.